What follows are 32 T cell receptor beta chains derived from one specimen sequenced in a study of control samples from healthy donors and cancer patients. The method was immunoSEQ multiplex PCR; TCRdb's version includes in-frame clones alone and lacks a portion of them. Counted here are around 100,000 clones, roughly 94% occurring once; the ten biggest clones make up under 3%. Sequencing was done on a sample of blood. These receptors were collected from a woman younger than 35 in good health.

V and J are TRBV6-5 and TRBJ2-7; D might be TRBD2 (6 bases). CDR1 is MNHEY, CDR2 SVGAGI, per germline. The CDR3 runs to 12 residues. V dropped 7 bases and J dropped 6 bases, with 13 bases sitting between them. This CDR3 is CASTPNGGEQYF. Here the CDR3 DNA reads TGTGCCAGCACCCCAAACGGGGGCGAGCAGTACTTC.

The CDR3 sequence: CASSYSQGLNSGELFF. CDR3 DNA sequence: TGTGCCAGCAGTTACTCACAGGGACTTAACTCCGGGGAGCTGTTTTTT. The chain couples TRBV6-5 to TRBJ2-2, with D perhaps assigned TRBD1 or TRBD2 (6 bases each). Germline CDR1 is MNHEY and CDR2 is SVGAGI. There are 16 residues in the CDR3. The germline V and J ends were trimmed by 0 bases and 6 bases, with 14 bases remaining between them.

The chain couples TRBV29-1 to TRBJ1-1; 8 bases are shared with TRBD1. V lost 6 bases to trimming and J lost 5 bases; unmatched junction nucleotides: 8. This CDR3 is 13 amino acids long. Germline lookup yields CDR1 SQVTM and CDR2 ANQGSEA. CDR3 protein: CSVGTGGGTEAFF. In nucleotides, the CDR3 is TGCAGCGTCGGGACAGGAGGTGGAACTGAAGCTTTCTTT.

This chain links TRBV7-9 with TRBJ1-2, with 8 nucleotides matching TRBD1. V was clipped by 5 bases and J by 8 bases; unmatched bases: 7. The CDR3 is 13 amino acids. Germline V gene sequence: CDR1 SEHNR, CDR2 FQNEAQ (reference sequence). The CDR3 DNA is TGTGCCAGCAGCCTTAACGACAGGGGAGGCTACACCTTC. As protein: CASSLNDRGGYTF.

This clone was counted between two and nine times. The chain recombines TRBV7-9 with TRBJ2-2; D gene ambiguous. Germline assignment: CDR1 SEHNR and CDR2 FQNEAQ (reference sequence). This CDR3 is 13 amino acids long. The V end lost 5 bases, the J end lost 7 bases, and 11 bases lay between the germline ends. CDR3 region: CASSQPADGELFF. The CDR3 bases are TGTGCCAGCAGCCAACCGGCCGACGGGGAGCTGTTTTTT.

CDR3 bases: TGTGCCAGCAAAGACGTGGGACAGGTGAGGTCTCAGCCCCAGCATTTT. Encoded protein: CASKDVGQVRSQPQHF. This chain joins TRBV19 and TRBJ1-5; 8 nucleotides align to TRBD1. CDR1 LNHDA and CDR2 SQIVND come from the germline V gene (reference sequence). The V and J ends lost 9 bases and 6 bases, in that order; junction bases with no gene match: 16. CDR3 length: 16 amino acids.

This chain's CDR3 is CASSLRDGEIQYF. In DNA form, the CDR3 reads TGTGCCAGCAGCCTCCGGGACGGGGAGATACAGTACTTC. The rearrangement uses TRBV6-4 and TRBJ2-7; tentatively, D is TRBD1 or TRBD2 (5 bases each). V was shortened by 6 bases and J by 10 bases, with 19 bases between the two germline ends. The CDR3 is 13 amino acids. The germline V gene has CDR1 MRHNA and CDR2 SNTAGT.

V is TRBV7-2 and J is TRBJ2-4; D perhaps matches TRBD2 (6 bases). The CDR3 loop spans 16 amino acids. Germline loops: CDR1 SGHTA, CDR2 FQGNSA. The germline V and J ends were trimmed by 3 bases and 0 bases, with 12 bases remaining between them. The CDR3 is CASSLSGLLAKNIQYF. The CDR3 DNA follows: TGTGCCAGCAGCTTGAGCGGGCTTCTAGCCAAAAACATTCAGTACTTC.

The V call is TRBV7-2, the J call TRBJ2-1, with TRBD2 identical over 11 bases. CDR3 length: 15 residues. V gave up 5 bases and J gave up 6 bases; unmatched junction bases: 6. The germline CDR1 and CDR2 sequences are SGHTA and FQGNSA. The CDR3 loop reads CASSPTSGRRNEQFF. CDR3 coding DNA: TGTGCCAGCAGCCCCACTAGCGGGAGACGCAATGAGCAGTTCTTC. Complete variable domain (other parts from reference TRBV7-2 and TRBJ2-1): GAGVSQSPSNKVTEKGKDVELRCDPISGHTALYWYRQSLGQGLEFLIYFQGNSAPDKSGLPSDRFSAERTGGSVSTLTIQRTQQEDSAVYLCASSPTSGRRNEQFFGPGTRLTVL.

The J gene is TRBJ2-4, the V gene TRBV18; D possibly matches TRBD1 or TRBD2 (6 bases each). The germline V and J ends were trimmed by 3 bases and 3 bases, with 18 bases remaining between them. Germline CDR1 reads KGHSH; CDR2 reads LQKENI. The CDR3 consists of 17 residues. CDR3: CASSPAGGLANKNIQYF. DNA of the CDR3: TGTGCCAGCTCACCGGCTGGGGGGCTAGCGAACAAAAACATTCAGTACTTC.

The gene calls are TRBV14 and TRBJ1-6; D uncertain. The CDR3 is 14 amino acids. Germline CDR1 reads SGHDN; CDR2 reads FVKESK. Trimming shortened V by 1 base and J by 7 bases, and 8 bases separated the two germline ends. CDR3 residues: CASSQVRMNSPLHF. The DNA for the CDR3 is TGTGCCAGCAGCCAAGTTCGGATGAATTCACCCCTCCACTTT.

This chain links TRBV27 with TRBJ2-5; possibly TRBD1 for D (6 bases). This CDR3 is 16 amino acids long. Germline CDR1 is MNHEY and CDR2 is SMNVEV (reference sequence). V lost 1 base to trimming and J lost 6 bases, with 18 bases between them. CDR3 in DNA: TGTGCCAGCAGTTTATATTCAGGGGTGGCACGGCAGACCCAGTACTTC. Its translation: CASSLYSGVARQTQYF.

This chain joins TRBV29-1 and TRBJ1-2, with 9 bases identical to TRBD1. Trimming cost V 3 bases and J 8 bases; bases outside gene matches: 10. The CDR3 runs to 14 residues. Germline CDR1 and CDR2: SQVTM and ANQGSEA. The CDR3 DNA follows: TGCAGCGTTGAGTTGGGGGACAGGGAGGAAGGCTACACCTTC. This encodes CSVELGDREEGYTF.

In DNA form, the CDR3 reads TGTGCCAGCAGCGGGTTTGGTAGCGGTCAACACAATGAGCAGTTCTTC. As protein: CASSGFGSGQHNEQFF. The chain recombines TRBV5-6 with TRBJ2-1, with D possibly TRBD2 on 6 matching bases. Trimming left V 4 bases short and J 5 bases short, with 19 bases between. Per the germline V gene, CDR1 is SGHDT and CDR2 is YYEEEE. This CDR3 is built from 16 residues.

The chain links TRBV11-3 to TRBJ1-5; D perhaps matches TRBD1 (5 bases). The CDR3 covers 18 residues. Germline loops: CDR1 SGHNT, CDR2 YENEEA. V dropped 5 bases and J dropped 5 bases, with 25 bases sitting between them. The DNA of the CDR3 is TGTGCCAGCAGCGCACAACGGTCGGGGCCCACGGGGGATCAGCCCCAGCATTTT. This translates into CASSAQRSGPTGDQPQHF.

J is TRBJ1-4 and V is TRBV6-5; D gene unclear. The CDR3 runs 12 residues. The germline V gene encodes CDR1 MNHEY and CDR2 SVGAGI. The V and J ends lost 0 bases and 8 bases respectively, with 4 bases between them. The CDR3 nucleotides are TGTGCCAGCAGTTACTCAGGGGAAAAACTGTTTTTT. Translated, it gives CASSYSGEKLFF.

The chain has TRBV12-5 and TRBJ1-2; D possibly corresponds to TRBD1 (6 bases). The CDR3 runs to 14 residues. The V end was cut by 7 bases, the J end by 5 bases, with 17 bases between. The germline CDR1 and CDR2 sequences are LGHNT and FRNRAP. CDR3 nucleotides: TGTGCTAGTGACCACACTTGGGGGCGTTATGGCTACACCTTC. It encodes CASDHTWGRYGYTF.

This clone was recorded only once. The V call is TRBV4-2, the J call TRBJ2-7; a weak D match, TRBD2 (5 bases). This CDR3 spans 14 amino acids. Germline CDR1 reads LGHNA; CDR2 reads YNFKEQ. V lost 0 bases and J 5 bases, leaving 11 bases between the germline ends. The CDR3 bases are TGTGCCAGCAGCCAAGAAACGAGAGCGGACGAGCAGTACTTC. Translation gives CASSQETRADEQYF.

The J gene is TRBJ1-5, the V gene TRBV15, with 8 bases fitting TRBD1. Trimming at V came to 3 bases and at J to 1 base, leaving 5 bases not matched to a gene. Germline V gene sequence: CDR1 LNHNV, CDR2 YYDKDF (reference sequence). This CDR3 region has 16 residues. The CDR3 here is CATSRQGQGSNQPQHF. The CDR3, as DNA: TGTGCCACCAGCAGGCAAGGACAGGGAAGCAATCAGCCCCAGCATTTT.

The chain is built from TRBV6-5 and TRBJ1-4; D possibly corresponds to TRBD1 (6 bases). The length of the CDR3 is 14 residues. From germline, CDR1 is MNHEY and CDR2 SVGAGI. The V and J ends lost 6 bases and 0 bases respectively, with 8 bases between them. Here the CDR3 reads CASSGGATNEKLFF. The DNA for the CDR3 is TGTGCCAGCAGCGGGGGCGCAACTAATGAAAAACTGTTTTTT.

J is TRBJ2-3 and V is TRBV11-2, with 9 bases identical to TRBD2. The J segment lost 5 bases and the V segment lost 6 bases, leaving 6 bases of the junction unmatched. This CDR3 is 14 amino acids long. The V gene's germline CDR1 is SGHAT and CDR2 FQNNGV. The CDR3 DNA is TGTGCCAGCAGTCGCGGGAGGGCCGTAGATACGCAGTATTTT. Its protein product is CASSRGRAVDTQYF.

V usage is TRBV18 and J usage is TRBJ1-1; 12 bases agree with TRBD1. In germline, CDR1 is KGHSH, CDR2 LQKENI. Germline trimming cut 3 bases from V and 4 bases from J; bases unmatched to any gene: 6. CDR3 size: 16 residues. The CDR3 nucleotides are TGTGCCAGCTCACCTGGGACAGGGGGCTGGGGCACTGAAGCTTTCTTT. This sequence encodes CASSPGTGGWGTEAFF.

This chain uses TRBV5-4 with TRBJ2-5; D may be TRBD2 (6 bases). There are 16 residues in the CDR3. V lost 3 bases and J 2 bases, leaving 17 bases between the germline ends. CDR1 and CDR2 (germline): SGHNT, YYREEE (reference sequence). The CDR3 bases are TGTGCCAGCAGCTCCCCAGGTGTGGCGGGGCAAGAGACCCAGTACTTC. Translating it yields CASSSPGVAGQETQYF.

This clone has a handful of counts. This sequence joins TRBV7-9 and TRBJ2-5; no clear D. V lost 2 bases and J 1 base, leaving 8 bases between the germline ends. Per germline, CDR1 SEHNR and CDR2 FQNEAQ (reference sequence). The CDR3 has 14 residues. The CDR3 bases are TGTGCCAGCAGCTTATGGGGTAGCCAAGAGACCCAGTACTTC. Translation gives CASSLWGSQETQYF.

The gene calls are TRBV5-4 and TRBJ2-2; D ambiguous. V was trimmed by 0 bases and J by 5 bases, leaving 11 bases between them. This CDR3 has 15 amino acids. CDR1 is SGHNT and CDR2 is YYREEE in the germline V gene (reference sequence). CDR3 residues: CASSLGLVFTGELFF. The CDR3 region has the DNA TGTGCCAGCAGCTTGGGTCTAGTTTTTACCGGGGAGCTGTTTTTT. Combining the CDR3 with reference TRBV5-4 and TRBJ2-2 gives the whole variable domain ETGVTQSPTHLIKTRGQQVTLRCSSQSGHNTVSWYQQALGQGPQFIFQYYREEENGRGNFPPRFSGLQFPNYSSELNVNALELDDSALYLCASSLGLVFTGELFFGEGSRLTVL.

CDR3 residues: CASSEIFGGRGVNEQFF. The CDR3 DNA reads as TGTGCCAGCAGTGAAATCTTCGGCGGGAGAGGGGTCAATGAGCAGTTCTTC. The chain recombines TRBV2 with TRBJ2-1; 7 bases align to TRBD2. Germline V gene sequence: CDR1 SNHLY, CDR2 FYNNEI. The CDR3 spans 17 residues. Trimming cost V 2 bases and J 6 bases; bases outside gene matches: 13.

The chain links TRBV27 to TRBJ2-1, with 12 positions matching TRBD2. Germline V lookup: CDR1 MNHEY, CDR2 SMNVEV (reference sequence). The CDR3 covers 17 residues. Germline trimming cut 5 bases from V and 6 bases from J; bases unmatched to any gene: 11. CDR3 protein: CASSPRTSGKRINEQFF. The CDR3 nucleotides read TGTGCCAGCAGTCCCCGGACTAGCGGGAAACGAATCAATGAGCAGTTCTTC.

The chain employs TRBV18 and TRBJ2-1, with a tentative D call TRBD1 (6 bases). Deletions cut 2 bases from V and 8 bases from J, with 10 bases between. The CDR3 has 13 amino acids. Per the germline V gene, CDR1 is KGHSH and CDR2 is LQKENI. CDR3 in amino acids: CASSPAGVDEQFF. CDR3 nucleotide sequence: TGTGCCAGCTCACCAGCAGGGGTGGATGAGCAGTTCTTC.

The J gene is TRBJ1-2, the V gene TRBV18, with D possibly TRBD1 on 5 matching bases. The CDR3 is 13 amino acids. Trimming removed 4 bases at V and 6 bases at J, with 12 bases between. CDR1 and CDR2 from the germline V gene are KGHSH and LQKENI. Here the CDR3 reads CASSLQGSDGYTF. The CDR3 DNA reads TGTGCCAGCTCACTTCAGGGTTCGGATGGCTACACCTTC.

As to this clone: Relative to the germline gene, one junction end is altered; a read error may explain this. The chain links TRBV5-6 to TRBJ1-1; possibly TRBD1 for D (6 bases). This CDR3 has 14 amino acids. Germline lookup yields CDR1 SGHDT and CDR2 YYEEEE. CDR3 sequence reads: CASSLAGVSTEAFF. The CDR3, as DNA: TGTGCCAGCAGTTTGGCAGGGGTGAGCACTGAAGCTTTCTTT. Drawing the rest from reference TRBV5-6 and TRBJ1-1, the complete variable domain is DAGVTQSPTHLIKTRGQQVTLRCSPKSGHDTVSWYQQALGQGPQFIFQYYEEEERQRGNFPDRFSGHQFPNYSSELNVNALLLGDSALYLCASSLAGVSTEAFFGQGTRLTVV.

J is TRBJ1-1 and V is TRBV10-2, with D perhaps matching TRBD1 (6 bases). V lost 5 bases to trimming and J lost 3 bases, with 10 bases between them. In germline, CDR1 is WSHSY, CDR2 SAAADI. There are 13 residues in the CDR3. The CDR3 DNA is TGCGCCAGCAGTCAGGACAGTCACACTGAAGCTTTCTTT. It codes for CASSQDSHTEAFF.

In its sample, this clone was seen a few times. This chain connects TRBV6-4 to TRBJ2-3, with D tentatively TRBD2 (5 bases). Per the germline V gene, CDR1 is MRHNA and CDR2 is SNTAGT. The CDR3 is 14 amino acids. V shed 0 bases and J shed 4 bases, with 8 bases lying between them. CDR3 sequence (DNA): TGTGCCAGCAGTGACTCGGGAGCGGCAGATACGCAGTATTTT. Translated, it gives CASSDSGAADTQYF.